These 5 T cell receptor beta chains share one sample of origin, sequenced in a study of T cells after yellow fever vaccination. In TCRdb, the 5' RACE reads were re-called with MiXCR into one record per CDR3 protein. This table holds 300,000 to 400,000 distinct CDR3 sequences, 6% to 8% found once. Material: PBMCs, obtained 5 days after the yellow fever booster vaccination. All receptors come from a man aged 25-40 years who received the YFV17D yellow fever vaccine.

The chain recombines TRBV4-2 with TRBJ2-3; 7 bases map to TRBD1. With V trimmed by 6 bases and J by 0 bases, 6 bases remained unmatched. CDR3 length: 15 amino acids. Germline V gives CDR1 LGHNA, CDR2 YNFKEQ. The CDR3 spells CASRLGTVSTDTQYF. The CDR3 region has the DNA TGTGCCAGCAGATTAGGGACAGTAAGCACAGATACGCAGTATTTT.

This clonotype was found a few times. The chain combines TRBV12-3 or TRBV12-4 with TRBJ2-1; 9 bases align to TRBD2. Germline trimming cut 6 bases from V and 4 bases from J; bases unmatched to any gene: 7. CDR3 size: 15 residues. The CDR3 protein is CASRKDSGSYNEQFF. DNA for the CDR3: TGTGCCAGCAGGAAGGATAGCGGGAGTTACAATGAGCAGTTCTTC.

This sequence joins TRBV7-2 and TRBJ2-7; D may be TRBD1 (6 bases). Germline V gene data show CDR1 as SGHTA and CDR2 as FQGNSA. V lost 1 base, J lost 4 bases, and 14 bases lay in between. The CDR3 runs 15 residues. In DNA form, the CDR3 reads TGTGCCAGCAGCTTAGAGTTTGGCAGGGGTTACGAGCAGTACTTC. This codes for CASSLEFGRGYEQYF.

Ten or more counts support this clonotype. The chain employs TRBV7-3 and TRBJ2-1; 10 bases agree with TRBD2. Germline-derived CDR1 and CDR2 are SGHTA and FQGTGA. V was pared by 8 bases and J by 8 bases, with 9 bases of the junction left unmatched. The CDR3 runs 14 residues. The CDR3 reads CASQNSGRLDEQFF. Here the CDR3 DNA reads TGTGCCAGCCAAAATAGCGGGAGGTTAGATGAGCAGTTCTTC. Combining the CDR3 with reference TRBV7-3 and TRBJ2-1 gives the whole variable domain GAGVSQTPSNKVTEKGKYVELRCDPISGHTALYWYRQSLGQGPEFLIYFQGTGAADDSGLPNDRFFAVRPEGSVSTLKIQRTERGDSAVYLCASQNSGRLDEQFFGPGTRLTVL.

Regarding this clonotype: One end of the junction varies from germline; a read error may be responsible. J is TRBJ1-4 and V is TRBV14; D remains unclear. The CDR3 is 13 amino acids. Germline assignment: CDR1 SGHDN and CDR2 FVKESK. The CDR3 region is CASSLRPNGKLFF. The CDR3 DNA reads TGTGCCAGCAGCCTCCGACCTAATGGAAAACTGTTTTTT.